The next 21 T cell receptor beta chains were all read from a single sample in a study of blood T cell repertoires in COVID-19 (dated by TCRdb to 2020 to 2022). The library was made by the immunoSEQ multiplex PCR assay. TCRdb limited this immuneACCESS table to in-frame rearrangements with V and J called. A share of clones is missing; checked studies link under half to unresolved V genes, and the rest is unexplained. Recorded for this sample are almost 250,000 clones; around 89% of them occurred a single time. Roughly 3.7% of the sample is taken by the ten largest. The sample taken for sequencing was PBMCs or T cells enriched from blood (not recorded which). Source of these receptors: a woman in her twenties or thirties who had recovered from COVID-19.

This chain joins TRBV28 and TRBJ1-1; D remains ambiguous. This CDR3 has 13 residues. Trimming removed 2 bases from V and 3 bases from J, with 7 bases in between. The germline CDR1 and CDR2 sequences are MDHEN and SYDVKM. This chain's CDR3 is CASSLEQYTEAFF. The CDR3 DNA reads TGTGCCAGCAGTTTAGAACAGTACACTGAAGCTTTCTTT.

This clone was observed a handful of times. V usage is TRBV4-3 and J usage is TRBJ2-7, with a tentative D call TRBD2 (6 bases). The V and J ends lost 0 bases and 2 bases respectively, with 17 bases between them. Germline CDR1 reads LGHNA; CDR2 reads YSLEER. This CDR3 comprises 17 residues. The CDR3 reads CASSQERGRDRPYEQYF. For the CDR3, the DNA is TGCGCCAGCAGCCAAGAGCGGGGCAGGGACCGACCCTACGAGCAGTACTTC.

This chain's CDR3 is CASSLVGPGGNEQFF. CDR3 coding DNA: TGTGCCAGCAGCTTAGTTGGCCCAGGGGGGAATGAGCAGTTCTTC. The rearrangement uses TRBV7-2 and TRBJ2-1; perhaps TRBD1 as D (7 bases). This CDR3 has 15 amino acids. Germline values: CDR1 SGHTA, CDR2 FQGNSA. The V gene lost 1 base and the J gene lost 7 bases, with 14 bases spanning the gap.

This chain links TRBV5-1 with TRBJ2-1; D perhaps matches TRBD1 (6 bases). This CDR3 spans 15 amino acids. Trimming removed 7 bases from V and 8 bases from J, with 22 bases in between. CDR1 is SGHRS, CDR2 YFSETQ, per germline. The CDR3 spells CASGYRDGIGDEQFF. The CDR3 DNA is TGCGCCAGCGGATACAGGGATGGAATAGGCGATGAGCAGTTCTTC. Drawing the rest from reference TRBV5-1 and TRBJ2-1, the complete variable domain is KAGVTQTPRYLIKTRGQQVTLSCSPISGHRSVSWYQQTPGQGLQFLFEYFSETQRNKGNFPGRFSGRQFSNSRSEMNVSTLELGDSALYLCASGYRDGIGDEQFFGPGTRLTVL.

CDR3: CASSSQGLTGELFF. CDR3 DNA: TGTGCCAGCAGCTCCCAGGGGCTCACCGGGGAGCTGTTTTTT. V and J are TRBV28 and TRBJ2-2; D perhaps matches TRBD1 (6 bases). Between the trimmed V and J ends, which lost 6 bases and 4 bases, there was a span of 12 bases. There are 14 residues in the CDR3. Germline CDR1 reads MDHEN; CDR2 reads SYDVKM.

This clone was seen a few times. The chain joins TRBV7-8 to TRBJ2-1, with D tentatively TRBD2 (5 bases). Trimming removed 6 bases from V and 7 bases from J, with 16 bases in between. The CDR3 covers 14 residues. Germline lookup yields CDR1 SGHVS and CDR2 FQNEAQ. The CDR3 coding sequence is TGTGCCAGCAGTCGAGGACTTTTGGAAAATGAGCAGTTCTTC. It yields the protein CASSRGLLENEQFF.

The chain couples TRBV27 to TRBJ2-3; D not certain. V dropped 2 bases and J dropped 0 bases, with 9 bases sitting between them. The CDR3 spans 15 residues. CDR1 is MNHEY, CDR2 SMNVEV, per germline (reference sequence). Written as DNA, the CDR3 is TGTGCCAGCAGTTTACGCTACCCTAGCACAGATACGCAGTATTTT. It codes for CASSLRYPSTDTQYF.

This chain uses TRBV2 with TRBJ2-1; TRBD1 matches 10 bases. J was trimmed by 4 bases and V by 7 bases; bases with no gene match: 13. The germline V gene has CDR1 SNHLY and CDR2 FYNNEI. This CDR3 contains 17 residues. The CDR3 DNA follows: TGTGCCAGCACCGTACCGACCGGGACAGGGGAGTACAATGAGCAGTTCTTC. Translated, it gives CASTVPTGTGEYNEQFF.

CDR3 protein: CASSSTGLAKNIQYF. The CDR3 nucleotides are TGTGCCAGCAGCTCTACAGGGCTAGCCAAAAACATTCAGTACTTC. This sequence joins TRBV28 and TRBJ2-4; D may be TRBD1 (6 bases). The CDR3 is 15 residues long. CDR1 MDHEN and CDR2 SYDVKM come from the germline V gene. Trimming removed 6 bases at V and 0 bases at J, with 12 bases between.

This chain uses TRBV4-1 with TRBJ2-1, with 8 bases that match TRBD2. CDR3 length: 15 amino acids. Germline trimming cut 4 bases from V and 5 bases from J; bases unmatched to any gene: 7. The germline CDR1 and CDR2 sequences are MGHRA and YSYEKL. In DNA form, the CDR3 reads TGCGCCAGCAGCCCTCGGGAGGGAGTCGACAATGAGCAGTTCTTC. Its protein product is CASSPREGVDNEQFF.

The CDR3, as DNA: TGTGCCAGCAGCCCCTTAGTTGTTGAGCAGCGGGAGGGGCCCAGTCTCTACAATGAGCAGTTCTTC. This encodes CASSPLVVEQREGPSLYNEQFF. The chain joins TRBV4-2 to TRBJ2-1, with TRBD2 matching over 10 bases. Germline V gene sequence: CDR1 LGHNA, CDR2 YNFKEQ. The CDR3 runs 22 residues. V gave up 4 bases and J gave up 3 bases; unmatched junction bases: 24.

V is TRBV2 and J is TRBJ2-1; 11 nucleotides align to TRBD2. Germline V lookup: CDR1 SNHLY, CDR2 FYNNEI. V was pared by 5 bases and J by 8 bases, with 8 bases of the junction left unmatched. The CDR3 has 15 residues. CDR3 amino acids: CASSQTSGRSDEQFF. CDR3 coding DNA: TGTGCCAGCAGTCAAACTAGCGGGAGAAGCGATGAGCAGTTCTTC.

The chain carries TRBV4-1 and TRBJ1-1; TRBD1 matches 7 bases. V lost 0 bases, J lost 3 bases, and 4 bases stayed unmatched. The CDR3 runs to 15 residues. The germline CDR1 and CDR2 sequences are MGHRA and YSYEKL. This CDR3 reads CASSQERGRDTEAFF. CDR3 DNA sequence: TGCGCCAGCAGCCAAGAAAGGGGGCGGGACACTGAAGCTTTCTTT.

The chain has TRBV28 and TRBJ1-6, with D unresolved. CDR3 length equals 14 residues. Germline V gene sequence: CDR1 MDHEN, CDR2 SYDVKM. Trimming shortened V by 7 bases and J by 7 bases, and 14 bases separated the two germline ends. The CDR3 DNA sequence: TGTGCCAGCATCACTCGAGGGTGGAATTCACCCCTCCACTTT. It encodes CASITRGWNSPLHF.

V and J are TRBV28 and TRBJ1-6, with a possible D match to TRBD1 (6 bases). The germline gives CDR1 MDHEN, CDR2 SYDVKM. The V end was cut by 7 bases, the J end by 7 bases, with 14 bases between. CDR3 size: 14 residues. CDR3 loop: CASIDRYPNSPLHF. In DNA form, the CDR3 reads TGTGCCAGCATTGACAGGTACCCGAATTCACCCCTCCACTTT.

V gene TRBV24-1 combines with J gene TRBJ2-1, with 10 nucleotides matching TRBD2. V lost 4 bases to trimming and J lost 1 base; unmatched junction nucleotides: 3. Germline V gene lookup returns CDR1 KGHDR and CDR2 SFDVKD. The CDR3 contains 16 residues. CDR3 residues: CATSEPSGSSYNEQFF. CDR3 in DNA: TGTGCCACCAGTGAGCCTAGCGGGAGTTCCTACAATGAGCAGTTCTTC.

The count of this clone is one. Other DNA sequences in this sample translate to the same CDR3. The gene calls are TRBV28 and TRBJ1-2; no clear D. Germline CDR1 reads MDHEN; CDR2 reads SYDVKM. The V end lost 5 bases, the J end lost 5 bases, and 12 bases lay between the germline ends. This CDR3 is built from 13 residues. As DNA, the CDR3 is TGTGCCAGCAGTCTTAGCCCCTCTTATGGCTACACCTTC. Protein: CASSLSPSYGYTF.

The chain has TRBV11-3 and TRBJ2-3; unclear D gene. The CDR3 consists of 13 residues. Germline CDR1 and CDR2: SGHNT and YENEEA. Trimming shortened V by 3 bases and J by 3 bases, and 7 bases separated the two germline ends. CDR3 DNA sequence: TGTGCCAGCAGCTTCAGTATGACAGATACGCAGTATTTT. It yields the protein CASSFSMTDTQYF.

The gene calls are TRBV19 and TRBJ1-1, with 11 positions matching TRBD1. Trimming at V came to 7 bases and at J to 4 bases, leaving 2 bases not matched to a gene. This CDR3 has 13 residues. From germline, CDR1 is LNHDA and CDR2 SQIVND (reference sequence). The CDR3: CASTGQGATEAFF. The CDR3 nucleotides are TGTGCCAGTACTGGACAGGGGGCCACTGAAGCTTTCTTT.

CDR3 amino acids: CASSLPGVNTEAFF. The CDR3 DNA is TGTGCCAGCAGCTTACCAGGGGTGAACACTGAAGCTTTCTTT. The chain has TRBV7-8 and TRBJ1-1, with D possibly matching TRBD1 (6 bases). Looked up from germline, CDR1 is SGHVS and CDR2 is FQNEAQ. The CDR3 extends over 14 amino acids. Trimming shortened V by 2 bases and J by 0 bases, and 7 bases separated the two germline ends. Complete variable domain (other parts from reference TRBV7-8 and TRBJ1-1): GAGVSQSPRYKVAKRGQDVALRCDPISGHVSLFWYQQALGQGPEFLTYFQNEAQLDKSGLPSDRFFAERPEGSVSTLKIQRTQQEDSAVYLCASSLPGVNTEAFFGQGTRLTVV.

The J gene is TRBJ1-3, the V gene TRBV27, with D tentatively TRBD1 (6 bases). Deletions cut 5 bases from V and 4 bases from J, with 15 bases between. CDR3 size: 15 residues. The germline CDR1 and CDR2 sequences are MNHEY and SMNVEV (reference sequence). This CDR3 is CASSPSLQGGNTIYF. The CDR3 coding sequence is TGTGCCAGCAGTCCCAGCCTTCAGGGGGGAAACACCATATATTTT.